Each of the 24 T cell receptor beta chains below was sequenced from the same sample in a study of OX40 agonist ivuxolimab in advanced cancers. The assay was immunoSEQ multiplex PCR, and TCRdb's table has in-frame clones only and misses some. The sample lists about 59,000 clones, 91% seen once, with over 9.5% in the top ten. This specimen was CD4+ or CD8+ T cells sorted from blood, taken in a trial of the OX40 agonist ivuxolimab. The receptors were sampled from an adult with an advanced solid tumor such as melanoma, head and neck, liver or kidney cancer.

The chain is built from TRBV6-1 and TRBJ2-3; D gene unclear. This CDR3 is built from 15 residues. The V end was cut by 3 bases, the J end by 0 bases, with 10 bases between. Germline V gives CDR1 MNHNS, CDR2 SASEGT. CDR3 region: CASSDPSTSTDTQYF. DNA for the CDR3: TGTGCCAGCAGTGACCCCTCCACCAGCACAGATACGCAGTATTTT.

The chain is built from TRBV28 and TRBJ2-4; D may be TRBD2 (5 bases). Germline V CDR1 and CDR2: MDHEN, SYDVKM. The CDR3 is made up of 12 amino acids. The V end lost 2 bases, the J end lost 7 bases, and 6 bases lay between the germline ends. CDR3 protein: CASSLGGNIQYF. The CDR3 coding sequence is TGTGCCAGCAGTTTAGGAGGCAACATTCAGTACTTC.

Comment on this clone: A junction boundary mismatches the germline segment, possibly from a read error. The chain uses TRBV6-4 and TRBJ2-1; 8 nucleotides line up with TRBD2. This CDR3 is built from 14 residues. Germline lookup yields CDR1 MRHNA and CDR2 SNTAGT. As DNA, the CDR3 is TGTGCCACCAGTGGAGATGCGGGAGGCTATGAGCAGTTCTTC. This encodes CATSGDAGGYEQFF.

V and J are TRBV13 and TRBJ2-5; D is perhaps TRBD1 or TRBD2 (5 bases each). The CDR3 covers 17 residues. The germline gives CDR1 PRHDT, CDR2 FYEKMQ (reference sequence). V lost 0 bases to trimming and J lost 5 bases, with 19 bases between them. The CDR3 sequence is CASSLGLIGASGETQYF. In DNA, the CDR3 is TGTGCCAGCAGCTTAGGCCTAATTGGGGCCAGCGGTGAGACCCAGTACTTC. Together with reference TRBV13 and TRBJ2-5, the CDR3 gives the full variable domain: AAGVIQSPRHLIKEKRETATLKCYPIPRHDTVYWYQQGPGQDPQFLISFYEKMQSDKGSIPDRFSAQQFSDYHSELNMSSLELGDSALYFCASSLGLIGASGETQYFGPGTRLLVL.

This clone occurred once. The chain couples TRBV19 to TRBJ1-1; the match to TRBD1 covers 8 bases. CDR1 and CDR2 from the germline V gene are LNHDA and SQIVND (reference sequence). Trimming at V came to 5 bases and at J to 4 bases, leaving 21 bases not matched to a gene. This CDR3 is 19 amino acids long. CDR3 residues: CASSPFLDRDDPTFTEAFF. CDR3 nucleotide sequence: TGTGCCAGTAGTCCCTTTCTGGACAGGGACGATCCTACGTTCACTGAAGCTTTCTTT.

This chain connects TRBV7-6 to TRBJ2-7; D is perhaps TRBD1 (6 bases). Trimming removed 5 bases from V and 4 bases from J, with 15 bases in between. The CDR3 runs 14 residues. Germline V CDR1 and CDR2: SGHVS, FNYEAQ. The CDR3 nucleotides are TGTGCCAGCAGCATCGGGACAAGGAATTACGAGCAGTACTTC. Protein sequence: CASSIGTRNYEQYF.

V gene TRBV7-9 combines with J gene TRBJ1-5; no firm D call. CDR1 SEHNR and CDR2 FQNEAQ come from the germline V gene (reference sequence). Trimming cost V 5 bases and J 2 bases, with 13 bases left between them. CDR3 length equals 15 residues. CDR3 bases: TGTGCCAGCAGCCAAGATTGGGCAGGCAATCAGCCCCAGCATTTT. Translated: CASSQDWAGNQPQHF.

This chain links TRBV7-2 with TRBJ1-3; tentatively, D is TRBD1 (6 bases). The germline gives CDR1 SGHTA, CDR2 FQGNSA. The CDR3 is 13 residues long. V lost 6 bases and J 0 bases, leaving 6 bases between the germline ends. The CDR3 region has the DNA TGTGCCAGCAGAGGGGGCTCTGGAAACACCATATATTTT. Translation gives CASRGGSGNTIYF.

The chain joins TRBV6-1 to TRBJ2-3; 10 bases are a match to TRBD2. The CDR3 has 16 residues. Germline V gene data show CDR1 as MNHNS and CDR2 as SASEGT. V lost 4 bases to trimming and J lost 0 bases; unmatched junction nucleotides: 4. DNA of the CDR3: TGTGCCAGCAGTGCAACTAGCGGGGTGAGCACAGATACGCAGTATTTT. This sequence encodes CASSATSGVSTDTQYF.

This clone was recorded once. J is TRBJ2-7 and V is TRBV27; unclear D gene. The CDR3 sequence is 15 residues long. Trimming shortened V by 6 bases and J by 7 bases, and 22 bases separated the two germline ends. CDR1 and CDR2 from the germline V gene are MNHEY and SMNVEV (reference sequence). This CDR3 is CASSPTALPFQEQYF. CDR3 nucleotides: TGTGCCAGCAGCCCTACCGCCCTTCCCTTTCAGGAGCAGTACTTC.

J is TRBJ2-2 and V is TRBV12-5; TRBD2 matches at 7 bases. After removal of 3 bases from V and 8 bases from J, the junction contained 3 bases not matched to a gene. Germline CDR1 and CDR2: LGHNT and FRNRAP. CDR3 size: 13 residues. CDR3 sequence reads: CASGLAGSGELFF. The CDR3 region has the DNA TGTGCTAGTGGTTTAGCGGGATCTGGGGAGCTGTTTTTT.

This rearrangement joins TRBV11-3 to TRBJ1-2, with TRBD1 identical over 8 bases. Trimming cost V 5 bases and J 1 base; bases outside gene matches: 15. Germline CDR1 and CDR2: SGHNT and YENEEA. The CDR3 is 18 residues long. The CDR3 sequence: CASSPKGLGTGLNYGYTF. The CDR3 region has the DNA TGTGCCAGCAGCCCGAAAGGACTGGGGACAGGCCTTAACTATGGCTACACCTTC.

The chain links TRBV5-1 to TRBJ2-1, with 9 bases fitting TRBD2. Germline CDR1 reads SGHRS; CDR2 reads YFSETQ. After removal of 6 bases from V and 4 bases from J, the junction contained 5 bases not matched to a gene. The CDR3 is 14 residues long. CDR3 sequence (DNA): TGCGCCAGCACGGCGGGAGGGGGGTACAATGAGCAGTTCTTC. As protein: CASTAGGGYNEQFF. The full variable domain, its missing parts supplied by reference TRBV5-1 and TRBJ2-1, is KAGVTQTPRYLIKTRGQQVTLSCSPISGHRSVSWYQQTPGQGLQFLFEYFSETQRNKGNFPGRFSGRQFSNSRSEMNVSTLELGDSALYLCASTAGGGYNEQFFGPGTRLTVL.

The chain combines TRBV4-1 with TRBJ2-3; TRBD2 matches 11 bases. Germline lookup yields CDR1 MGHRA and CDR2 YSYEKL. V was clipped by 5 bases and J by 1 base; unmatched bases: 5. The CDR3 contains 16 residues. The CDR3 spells CASSELAGARTDTQYF. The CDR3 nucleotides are TGCGCCAGCAGCGAACTAGCGGGAGCACGCACAGATACGCAGTATTTT.

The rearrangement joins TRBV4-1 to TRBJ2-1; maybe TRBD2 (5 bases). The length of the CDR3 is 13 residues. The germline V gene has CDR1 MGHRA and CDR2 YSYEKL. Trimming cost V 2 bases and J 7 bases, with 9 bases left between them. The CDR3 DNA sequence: TGCGCCAGCAGCCAAATAGAGGGAAATGAGCAGTTCTTC. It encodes CASSQIEGNEQFF.

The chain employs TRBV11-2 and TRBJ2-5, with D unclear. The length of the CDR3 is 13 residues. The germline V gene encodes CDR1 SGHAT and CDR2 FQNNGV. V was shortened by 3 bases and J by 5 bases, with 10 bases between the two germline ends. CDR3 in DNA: TGTGCCAGCAGCTTTTGGTCCGGGGAGACCCAGTACTTC. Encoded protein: CASSFWSGETQYF.

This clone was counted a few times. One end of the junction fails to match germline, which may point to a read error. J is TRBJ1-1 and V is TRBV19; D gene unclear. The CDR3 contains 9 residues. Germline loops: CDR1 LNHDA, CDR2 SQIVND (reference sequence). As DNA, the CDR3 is TGCCCCAGAGTAACTGAAGCTTTCTTT. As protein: CPRVTEAFF.

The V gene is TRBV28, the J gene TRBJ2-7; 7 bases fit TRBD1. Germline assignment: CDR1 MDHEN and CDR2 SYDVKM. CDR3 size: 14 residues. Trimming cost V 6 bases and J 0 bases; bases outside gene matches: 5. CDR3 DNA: TGTGCCAGCAGGAGAGACAGGGACTCCTACGAGCAGTACTTC. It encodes CASRRDRDSYEQYF.

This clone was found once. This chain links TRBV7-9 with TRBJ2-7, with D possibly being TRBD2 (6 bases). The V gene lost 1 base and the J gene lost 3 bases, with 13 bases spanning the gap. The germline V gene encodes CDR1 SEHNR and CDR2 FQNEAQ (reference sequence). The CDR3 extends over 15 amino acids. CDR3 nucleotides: TGTGCCAGCAGCTTAGATGCGGGACCCAGCTACGAGCAGTACTTC. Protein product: CASSLDAGPSYEQYF. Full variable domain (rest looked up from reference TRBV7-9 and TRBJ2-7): DTGVSQNPRHKITKRGQNVTFRCDPISEHNRLYWYRQTLGQGPEFLTYFQNEAQLEKSRLLSDRFSAERPKGSFSTLEIQRTEQGDSAMYLCASSLDAGPSYEQYFGPGTRLTVT.

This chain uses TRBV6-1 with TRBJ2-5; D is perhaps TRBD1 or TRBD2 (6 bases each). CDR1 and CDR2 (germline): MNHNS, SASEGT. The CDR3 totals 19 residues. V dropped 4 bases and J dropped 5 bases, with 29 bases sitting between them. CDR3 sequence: CASSVSEEPRGVIGETQYF. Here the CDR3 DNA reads TGTGCCAGCAGTGTATCCGAGGAGCCTAGGGGGGTTATCGGGGAGACCCAGTACTTC.

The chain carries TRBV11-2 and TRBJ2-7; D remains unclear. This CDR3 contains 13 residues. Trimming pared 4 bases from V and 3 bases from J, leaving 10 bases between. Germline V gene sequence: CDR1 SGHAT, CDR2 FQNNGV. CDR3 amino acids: CASSYGRLYEQYF. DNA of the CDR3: TGTGCCAGCAGCTATGGGCGCCTCTACGAGCAGTACTTC.

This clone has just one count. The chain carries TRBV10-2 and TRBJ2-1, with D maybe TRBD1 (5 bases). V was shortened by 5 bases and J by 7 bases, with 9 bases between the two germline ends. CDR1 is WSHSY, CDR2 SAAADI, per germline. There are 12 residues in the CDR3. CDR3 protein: CASSSGANEQFF. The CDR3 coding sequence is TGCGCCAGCAGTAGTGGGGCAAATGAGCAGTTCTTC.

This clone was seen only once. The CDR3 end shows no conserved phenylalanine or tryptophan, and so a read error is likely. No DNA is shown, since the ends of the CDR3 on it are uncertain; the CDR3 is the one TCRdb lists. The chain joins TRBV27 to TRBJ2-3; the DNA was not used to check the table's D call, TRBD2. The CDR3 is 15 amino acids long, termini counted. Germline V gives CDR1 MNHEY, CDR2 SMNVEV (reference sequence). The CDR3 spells CASSSNALAGGQMNV.

The CDR3 DNA follows: TGTGCCAGCATCGACGGGAGACTCGATAACCCCGACGCAGATACGCAGTATTTT. Translation gives CASIDGRLDNPDADTQYF. This rearrangement joins TRBV2 to TRBJ2-3, with a weak D call TRBD2 (6 bases). Germline values: CDR1 SNHLY, CDR2 FYNNEI. Trimming took off 7 bases at V and 4 bases at J, with 27 bases between the two ends. This CDR3 contains 18 residues.